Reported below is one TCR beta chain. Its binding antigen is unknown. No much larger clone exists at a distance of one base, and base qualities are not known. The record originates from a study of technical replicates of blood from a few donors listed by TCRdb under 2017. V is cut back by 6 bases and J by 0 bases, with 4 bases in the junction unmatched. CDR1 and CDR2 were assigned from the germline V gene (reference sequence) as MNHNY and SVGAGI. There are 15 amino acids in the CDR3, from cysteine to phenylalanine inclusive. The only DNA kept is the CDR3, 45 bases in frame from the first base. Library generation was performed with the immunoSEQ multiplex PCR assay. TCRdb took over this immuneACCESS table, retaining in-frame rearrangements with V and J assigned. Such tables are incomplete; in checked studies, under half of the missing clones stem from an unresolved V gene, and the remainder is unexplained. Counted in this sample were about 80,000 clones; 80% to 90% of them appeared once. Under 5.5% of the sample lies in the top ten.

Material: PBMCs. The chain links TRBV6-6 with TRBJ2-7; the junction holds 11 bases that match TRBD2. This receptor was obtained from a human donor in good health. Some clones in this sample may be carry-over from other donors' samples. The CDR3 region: CASRTGTSGSYEQYF. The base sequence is TGTGCCAGCAGAACCGGGACTAGCGGCTCCTACGAGCAGTACTTC.